A single sample is the source of the 30 T cell receptor beta chains below, sequenced in a study of blood T cell repertoires in COVID-19. Only in-frame clones appear in the TCRdb table, and some are missing; sequencing was by immunoSEQ multiplex PCR. The repertoire includes approximately 160,000 clones, 83% of them detected once, and 4.4% sits in the top ten. Source material: PBMCs or T cells enriched from blood (not recorded which). The receptors come from a woman aged 45-60 years who had recovered from COVID-19.

The chain has TRBV7-8 and TRBJ2-7; the match to TRBD2 covers 8 bases. The V and J ends lost 1 base and 5 bases, in that order; junction bases with no gene match: 7. The CDR3 loop spans 15 amino acids. CDR1 and CDR2 (germline): SGHVS, FQNEAQ. CDR3 loop: CASSLVAGLGDEQYV. CDR3 nucleotides: TGTGCCAGCAGCTTAGTAGCGGGGCTTGGAGACGAGCAGTACGTC.

The gene calls are TRBV2 and TRBJ2-3; 7 bases are shared with TRBD1. Germline V lookup: CDR1 SNHLY, CDR2 FYNNEI. After removal of 7 bases from V and 8 bases from J, the junction contained 9 bases not matched to a gene. This CDR3 is 13 amino acids long. The CDR3 protein is CASTDRELGTQYF. As DNA, the CDR3 is TGTGCCAGCACAGACAGGGAGTTGGGTACGCAGTATTTT.

This rearrangement joins TRBV25-1 to TRBJ2-3; TRBD2 matches at 7 bases. The germline gives CDR1 MGHDK, CDR2 SYGVNS. This CDR3 spans 17 amino acids. V trimming: 6 bases; J trimming: 4 bases; junction bases outside the gene matches: 16. The CDR3 reads CASRDGLVGLGADTQYF. The DNA of the CDR3 is TGTGCCAGCAGGGACGGACTAGTGGGGTTAGGGGCAGATACGCAGTATTTT.

This clone was found many times. DNA of the CDR3: TGCGCCAGCAGCTTGGACGAAATGAGCGCCGGGGAGCTGTTTTTT. Its protein product is CASSLDEMSAGELFF. The rearrangement joins TRBV5-1 to TRBJ2-2, with no clear D. Trimming stripped 0 bases from V and 6 bases from J, with 12 bases between. CDR1 and CDR2 from the germline V gene are SGHRS and YFSETQ. The CDR3 contains 15 residues. Combining the CDR3 with reference TRBV5-1 and TRBJ2-2 gives the whole variable domain KAGVTQTPRYLIKTRGQQVTLSCSPISGHRSVSWYQQTPGQGLQFLFEYFSETQRNKGNFPGRFSGRQFSNSRSEMNVSTLELGDSALYLCASSLDEMSAGELFFGEGSRLTVL.

As DNA, the CDR3 is TGTGCCAGCAGCTCCGGACAGAGGGACTACGAGCAGTACGTC. It specifies CASSSGQRDYEQYV. V gene TRBV5-4 combines with J gene TRBJ2-7; D is possibly TRBD1 (6 bases). The V and J ends lost 3 bases and 3 bases respectively, with 13 bases between them. There are 14 residues in the CDR3. Per germline, CDR1 SGHNT and CDR2 YYREEE (reference sequence).

V and J are TRBV9 and TRBJ2-5; 15 nucleotides agree with TRBD2. The CDR3 sequence is 16 residues long. Trimming cost V 6 bases and J 5 bases; bases outside gene matches: 8. Germline V CDR1 and CDR2: SGDLS, YYNGEE. This CDR3 is CASTGLAGGLLETQYF. The CDR3 nucleotides are TGTGCCAGCACCGGACTAGCGGGGGGGCTTCTGGAGACCCAGTACTTC.

Written as DNA, the CDR3 is TGCGCCAGCAGCCAAGAATTTTCAGGGCCCTATGGCTACACCTTC. Protein: CASSQEFSGPYGYTF. The V call is TRBV4-3, the J call TRBJ1-2, with D possibly being TRBD1 (5 bases). There are 15 residues in the CDR3. V gave up 0 bases and J gave up 4 bases, with 12 bases separating them. CDR1 LGHNA and CDR2 YSLEER come from the germline V gene.

This sequence joins TRBV30 and TRBJ1-5, with D unclear. There are 13 residues in the CDR3. CDR1 GTSNPN and CDR2 SVGIG come from the germline V gene (reference sequence). V was trimmed by 3 bases and J by 5 bases, leaving 11 bases between them. The CDR3 loop is CAWSFSRDQPQHF. In DNA form, the CDR3 reads TGTGCCTGGAGCTTCTCACGGGATCAGCCCCAGCATTTT.

The rearrangement uses TRBV19 and TRBJ1-2; D perhaps matches TRBD1 (5 bases). Germline V gene lookup returns CDR1 LNHDA and CDR2 SQIVND (reference sequence). The CDR3 has 14 residues. Trimming removed 5 bases from V and 4 bases from J, with 14 bases in between. CDR3 sequence reads: CASSLQASLYGYTF. The DNA of the CDR3 is TGTGCCAGTAGTTTACAGGCCTCCCTCTATGGCTACACCTTC. Full variable domain (outside the CDR3, taken from reference TRBV19 and TRBJ1-2): DGGITQSPKYLFRKEGQNVTLSCEQNLNHDAMYWYRQDPGQGLRLIYYSQIVNDFQKGDIAEGYSVSREKKESFPLTVTSAQKNPTAFYLCASSLQASLYGYTFGSGTRLTVV.

This rearrangement joins TRBV5-1 to TRBJ2-2, with TRBD2 identical over 13 bases. Trimming removed 1 base from V and 0 bases from J; junction bases left unmatched: 0. From germline, CDR1 is SGHRS and CDR2 YFSETQ. The CDR3 loop spans 17 amino acids. CDR3 sequence (DNA): TGCGCCAGCAGCTTGACTAGCGGGGGGGCGAACACCGGGGAGCTGTTTTTT. It specifies CASSLTSGGANTGELFF.

The chain has TRBV6-5 and TRBJ2-1; D is uncertain. Germline values: CDR1 MNHEY, CDR2 SVGAGI. The germline V and J ends were trimmed by 6 bases and 9 bases, with 21 bases remaining between them. The length of the CDR3 is 15 residues. The DNA of the CDR3 is TGTGCCAGCAGCCAAAGCGCCCCTACAAGTATTGAGCAGTTCTTC. Protein sequence: CASSQSAPTSIEQFF.

V is TRBV27 and J is TRBJ1-2; 7 bases agree with TRBD1. The V and J ends lost 5 bases and 4 bases, in that order; junction bases with no gene match: 4. Germline lookup yields CDR1 MNHEY and CDR2 SMNVEV (reference sequence). This CDR3 contains 13 residues. The CDR3 DNA reads as TGTGCCAGCAGTGTGGACAGGTTCTATGGCTACACCTTC. This gives the protein CASSVDRFYGYTF.

The chain has TRBV5-1 and TRBJ1-2, with D uncertain. The CDR3 spans 15 residues. Germline V gene lookup returns CDR1 SGHRS and CDR2 YFSETQ. Trimming cost V 3 bases and J 6 bases, with 18 bases left between them. The CDR3 DNA reads as TGCGCCAGCAGCTACGAAGGTACCCCAGGCAATGGCTACACCTTC. Encoded protein: CASSYEGTPGNGYTF.

The chain uses TRBV6-5 and TRBJ1-1, with 7 bases identical to TRBD1. The length of the CDR3 is 14 residues. Germline V gives CDR1 MNHEY, CDR2 SVGAGI. J lost 4 bases, V lost 6 bases, and 8 bases had no gene match. CDR3 region: CASSQDRVGTEAFF. CDR3 DNA sequence: TGTGCCAGCAGCCAAGACAGGGTGGGCACTGAAGCTTTCTTT.

The rearrangement joins TRBV18 to TRBJ2-3; D is unresolved. Germline CDR1 and CDR2: KGHSH and LQKENI. Trimming pared 1 base from V and 5 bases from J, leaving 7 bases between. The CDR3 sequence is 13 residues long. The CDR3 region has the DNA TGTGCCAGCTCACCACTCCTAGAAGATACGCAGTATTTT. It specifies CASSPLLEDTQYF.

CDR3: CASRTGGGYGYTF. In DNA form, the CDR3 reads TGTGCCAGCAGGACAGGGGGCGGCTATGGCTACACCTTC. The chain links TRBV6-5 to TRBJ1-2; 10 positions agree with TRBD1. V shed 6 bases, J shed 4 bases, and the junction held 2 bases outside the gene matches. The CDR3 has 13 residues. Germline V gene sequence: CDR1 MNHEY, CDR2 SVGAGI.

The V gene is TRBV7-2, the J gene TRBJ1-6; possibly TRBD1 for D (5 bases). V lost 4 bases, J lost 12 bases, and 16 bases lay in between. Germline values: CDR1 SGHTA, CDR2 FQGNSA. The CDR3 length is 14 residues. CDR3 sequence: CASSSTTARRPLHF. CDR3 sequence (DNA): TGTGCCAGCAGCTCGACGACAGCACGTAGACCCCTCCACTTT.

This chain links TRBV28 with TRBJ1-2; weak D call: TRBD1 (5 bases). Deletions cut 6 bases from V and 5 bases from J, with 16 bases between. CDR1 MDHEN and CDR2 SYDVKM come from the germline V gene. The CDR3 is made up of 14 amino acids. The CDR3 DNA is TGTGCCAGCAGCCCAGGGTGGGGTTTGTATGGCTACACCTTC. This translates into CASSPGWGLYGYTF.

In its sample, this clone was seen a few times. The chain carries TRBV18 and TRBJ2-5; D is uncertain. The CDR3 covers 12 residues. From germline, CDR1 is KGHSH and CDR2 LQKENI. The ends were cut back, 3 bases at V and 2 bases at J, with 4 bases in the middle. Here the CDR3 DNA reads TGTGCCAGCTCACCCACACAAGAGACCCAGTACTTC. Protein: CASSPTQETQYF.

V gene TRBV5-1 combines with J gene TRBJ1-1; D possibly corresponds to TRBD1 (6 bases). The length of the CDR3 is 14 residues. V lost 1 base and J 3 bases, leaving 10 bases between the germline ends. Germline assignment: CDR1 SGHRS and CDR2 YFSETQ. CDR3 loop: CASSLWDTYTEAFF. Written as DNA, the CDR3 is TGCGCCAGCAGCTTGTGGGACACCTACACTGAAGCTTTCTTT.

This chain uses TRBV11-2 with TRBJ1-6, with no clear D. CDR3 length: 16 residues. The V gene lost 5 bases and the J gene lost 10 bases, with 21 bases spanning the gap. CDR1 is SGHAT, CDR2 FQNNGV, per germline. The CDR3: CASSRSAGYLGSPLHF. The CDR3 coding sequence is TGTGCCAGCAGCCGTTCCGCGGGGTATTTAGGGTCACCCCTCCACTTT.

V and J are TRBV3-1 (or the pseudogene TRBV3-2) and TRBJ1-1, with a tentative D call TRBD1 (5 bases). Between the trimmed V and J ends, which lost 4 bases and 1 base, there was a span of 7 bases. The CDR3 runs 13 residues. The germline V gene has CDR1 LGHDT and CDR2 YNNKEL (reference sequence). CDR3 nucleotide sequence: TGTGCCAGCAGCCGGAGGGGGAACACTGAAGCTTTCTTT. Protein sequence: CASSRRGNTEAFF.

The gene calls are TRBV14 and TRBJ1-2; the D gene is possibly TRBD1 (5 bases). This CDR3 has 13 residues. V lost 4 bases to trimming and J lost 4 bases, with 10 bases between them. Germline lookup yields CDR1 SGHDN and CDR2 FVKESK. The CDR3 spells CASSPGVGYGYTF. For the CDR3, the DNA is TGTGCCAGCAGCCCGGGGGTGGGCTATGGCTACACCTTC.

CDR3 bases: TGTGCCAGCAGTTACTCGGCCGTCCACAGCACAGATACGCAGTATTTT. This encodes CASSYSAVHSTDTQYF. V gene TRBV6-5 combines with J gene TRBJ2-3; D gene unclear. Germline V gene lookup returns CDR1 MNHEY and CDR2 SVGAGI. The CDR3 has 16 residues. V was pared by 0 bases and J by 0 bases, with 10 bases between.

The chain joins TRBV29-1 to TRBJ1-1; D call uncertain. With 5 bases removed from V and 4 bases from J, the gap between germline ends came to 11 bases. The germline V gene has CDR1 SQVTM and CDR2 ANQGSEA. The CDR3 contains 12 residues. CDR3 nucleotides: TGCAGCGTTTGTACCAGCGGCACTGAAGCTTTCTTT. This translates into CSVCTSGTEAFF. Full variable domain (missing parts from reference TRBV29-1 and TRBJ1-1): SAVISQKPSRDICQRGTSLTIQCQVDSQVTMMFWYRQQPGQSLTLIATANQGSEATYESGFVIDKFPISRPNLTFSTLTVSNMSPEDSSIYLCSVCTSGTEAFFGQGTRLTVV.

V and J are TRBV10-3 and TRBJ2-1; the D gene is possibly TRBD1 (5 bases). The V and J ends lost 3 bases and 6 bases respectively, with 15 bases between them. CDR1 is ENHRY, CDR2 SYGVKD, per germline. The CDR3 length is 15 residues. CDR3 in amino acids: CAISDWQGKANEQFF. The CDR3 DNA sequence: TGTGCCATCAGTGATTGGCAGGGTAAGGCCAATGAGCAGTTCTTC.

V gene TRBV6-5 combines with J gene TRBJ2-7, with D possibly TRBD2 on 6 matching bases. This CDR3 has 13 amino acids. From germline, CDR1 is MNHEY and CDR2 SVGAGI. V was shortened by 7 bases and J by 3 bases, with 13 bases between the two germline ends. CDR3 DNA sequence: TGTGCCAGCAATAGGGACTCGAACTACGAGCAGTACGTC. Residues: CASNRDSNYEQYV.

This chain links TRBV30 with TRBJ1-3; 8 bases map to TRBD1. Germline CDR1 is GTSNPN and CDR2 is SVGIG (reference sequence). This CDR3 contains 14 residues. V was clipped by 4 bases and J by 4 bases; unmatched bases: 6. The CDR3 spells CAWNRQGAGNTIYF. As DNA, the CDR3 is TGTGCCTGGAACCGGCAGGGGGCAGGAAACACCATATATTTT.

The V call is TRBV25-1, the J call TRBJ2-6; the D is unclear. The CDR3 sequence is 17 residues long. Per the germline V gene, CDR1 is MGHDK and CDR2 is SYGVNS. V lost 3 bases, J lost 2 bases, and 14 bases lay in between. DNA for the CDR3: TGTGCCAGCAGTGAGTCCCCGGGTGGAACTGGGGCCAACGTCCTGACTTTC. This codes for CASSESPGGTGANVLTF.

This chain uses TRBV6-5 with TRBJ2-5; possibly TRBD1 for D (6 bases). Germline V gene sequence: CDR1 MNHEY, CDR2 SVGAGI. This CDR3 spans 14 amino acids. V lost 4 bases, J lost 4 bases, and 13 bases lay in between. DNA of the CDR3: TGTGCCAGCAGTTGGGCTGGCAGGGGAGAGACCCAGTACTTC. This translates into CASSWAGRGETQYF.